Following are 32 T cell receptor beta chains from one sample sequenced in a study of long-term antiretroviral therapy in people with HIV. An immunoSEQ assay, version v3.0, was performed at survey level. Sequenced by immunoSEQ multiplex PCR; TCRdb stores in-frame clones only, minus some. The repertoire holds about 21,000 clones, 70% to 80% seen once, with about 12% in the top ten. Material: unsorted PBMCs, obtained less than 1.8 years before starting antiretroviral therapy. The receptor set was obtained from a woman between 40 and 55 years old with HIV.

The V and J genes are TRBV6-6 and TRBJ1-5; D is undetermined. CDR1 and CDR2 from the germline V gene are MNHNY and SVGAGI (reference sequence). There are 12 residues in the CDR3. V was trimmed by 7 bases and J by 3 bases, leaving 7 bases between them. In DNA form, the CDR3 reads TGTGCCAGCACCTCCTTCAATCAGCCCCAGCATTTT. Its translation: CASTSFNQPQHF.

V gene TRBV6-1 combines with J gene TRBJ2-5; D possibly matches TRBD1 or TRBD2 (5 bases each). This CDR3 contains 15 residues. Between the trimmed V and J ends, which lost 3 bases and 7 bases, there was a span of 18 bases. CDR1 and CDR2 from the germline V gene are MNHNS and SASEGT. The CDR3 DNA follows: TGTGCCAGCAGTGAGAGCCGGGACCCACGAAGGACCCAGTACTTC. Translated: CASSESRDPRRTQYF.

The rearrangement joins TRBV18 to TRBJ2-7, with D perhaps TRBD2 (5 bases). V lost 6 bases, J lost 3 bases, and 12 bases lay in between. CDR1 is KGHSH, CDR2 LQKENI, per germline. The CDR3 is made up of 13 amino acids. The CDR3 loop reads CASSLGSNYEQYF. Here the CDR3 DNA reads TGTGCCAGCTCCCTAGGGAGCAACTACGAGCAGTACTTC. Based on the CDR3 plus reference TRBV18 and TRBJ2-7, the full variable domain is NAGVMQNPRHLVRRRGQEARLRCSPMKGHSHVYWYRQLPEEGLKFMVYLQKENIIDESGMPKERFSAEFPKEGPSILRIQQVVRGDSAAYFCASSLGSNYEQYFGPGTRLTVT.

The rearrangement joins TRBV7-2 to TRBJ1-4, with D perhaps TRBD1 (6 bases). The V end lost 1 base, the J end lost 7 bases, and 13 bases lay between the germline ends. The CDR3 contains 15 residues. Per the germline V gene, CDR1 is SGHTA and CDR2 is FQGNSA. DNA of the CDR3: TGTGCCAGCAGCTTAGGTGGAGGGGGAATTGAAAAACTGTTTTTT. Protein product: CASSLGGGGIEKLFF.

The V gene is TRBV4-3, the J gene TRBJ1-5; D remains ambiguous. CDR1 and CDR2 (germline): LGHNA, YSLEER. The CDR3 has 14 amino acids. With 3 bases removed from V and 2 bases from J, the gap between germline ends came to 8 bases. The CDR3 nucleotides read TGCGCCAGCAGCCAGGCCTGGGGCAATCAGCCCCAGCATTTT. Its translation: CASSQAWGNQPQHF.

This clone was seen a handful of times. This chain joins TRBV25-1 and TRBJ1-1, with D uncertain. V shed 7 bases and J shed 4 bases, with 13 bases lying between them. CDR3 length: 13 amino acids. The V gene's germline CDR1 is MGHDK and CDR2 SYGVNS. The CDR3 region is CASTLSTGTEAFF. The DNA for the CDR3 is TGTGCCAGCACCCTATCAACGGGCACTGAAGCTTTCTTT.

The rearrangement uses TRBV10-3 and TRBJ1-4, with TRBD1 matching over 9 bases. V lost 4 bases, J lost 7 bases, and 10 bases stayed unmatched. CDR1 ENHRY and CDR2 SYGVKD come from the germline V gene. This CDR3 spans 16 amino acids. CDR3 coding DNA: TGTGCCATCAGTGGGACAGGGGCGACCAAAAGTGAAAAACTGTTTTTT. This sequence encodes CAISGTGATKSEKLFF.

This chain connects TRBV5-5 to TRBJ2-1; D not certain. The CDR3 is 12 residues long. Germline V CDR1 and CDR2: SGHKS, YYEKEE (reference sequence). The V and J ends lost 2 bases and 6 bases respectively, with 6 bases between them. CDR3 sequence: CASSLYLNEQFF. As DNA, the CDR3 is TGTGCCAGCAGCTTATATCTCAATGAGCAGTTCTTC.

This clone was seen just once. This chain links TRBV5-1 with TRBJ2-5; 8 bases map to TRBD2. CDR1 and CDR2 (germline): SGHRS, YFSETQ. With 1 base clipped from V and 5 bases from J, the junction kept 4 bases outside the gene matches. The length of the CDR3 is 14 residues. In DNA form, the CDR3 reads TGCGCCAGCAGCTTGTTTGGCGGGGGGGAGACCCAGTACTTC. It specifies CASSLFGGGETQYF.

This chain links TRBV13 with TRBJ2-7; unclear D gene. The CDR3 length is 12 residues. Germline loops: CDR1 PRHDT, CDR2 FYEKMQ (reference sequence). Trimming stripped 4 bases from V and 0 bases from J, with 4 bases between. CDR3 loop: CASSSNSYEQYF. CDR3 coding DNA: TGTGCCAGCAGCTCAAACTCCTACGAGCAGTACTTC.

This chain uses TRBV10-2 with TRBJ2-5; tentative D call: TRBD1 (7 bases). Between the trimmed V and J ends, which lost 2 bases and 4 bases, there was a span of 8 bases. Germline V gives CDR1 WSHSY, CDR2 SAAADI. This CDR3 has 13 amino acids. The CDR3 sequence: CASSEQGGETQYF. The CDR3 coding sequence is TGCGCCAGCAGTGAGCAGGGGGGAGAGACCCAGTACTTC.

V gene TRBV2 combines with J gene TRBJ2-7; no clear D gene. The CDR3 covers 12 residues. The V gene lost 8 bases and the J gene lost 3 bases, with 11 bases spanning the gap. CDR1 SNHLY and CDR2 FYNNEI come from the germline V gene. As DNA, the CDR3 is TGTGCCAGCTCCCGGCCCCTCTACGAGCAGTACTTC. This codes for CASSRPLYEQYF.

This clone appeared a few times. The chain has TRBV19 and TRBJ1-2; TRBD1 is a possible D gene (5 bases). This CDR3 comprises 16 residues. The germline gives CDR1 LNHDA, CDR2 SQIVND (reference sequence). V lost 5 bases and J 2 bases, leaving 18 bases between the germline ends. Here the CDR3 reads CASSRSLSGTNYGYTF. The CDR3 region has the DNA TGTGCCAGTAGTCGAAGCCTCTCCGGGACCAACTATGGCTACACCTTC.

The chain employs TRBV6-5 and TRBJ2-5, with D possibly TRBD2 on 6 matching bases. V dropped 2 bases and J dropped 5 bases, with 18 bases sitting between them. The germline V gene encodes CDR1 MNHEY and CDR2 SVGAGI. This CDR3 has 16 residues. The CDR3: CASSYRGDALGETQYF. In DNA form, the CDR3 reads TGTGCCAGCAGTTACCGCGGGGACGCCTTGGGGGAGACCCAGTACTTC.

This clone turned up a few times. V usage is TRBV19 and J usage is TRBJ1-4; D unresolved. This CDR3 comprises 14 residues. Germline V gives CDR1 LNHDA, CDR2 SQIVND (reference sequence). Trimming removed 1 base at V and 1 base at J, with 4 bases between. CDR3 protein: CASSIGGTNEKLFF. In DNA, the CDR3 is TGTGCCAGTAGTATAGGGGGAACTAATGAAAAACTGTTTTTT.

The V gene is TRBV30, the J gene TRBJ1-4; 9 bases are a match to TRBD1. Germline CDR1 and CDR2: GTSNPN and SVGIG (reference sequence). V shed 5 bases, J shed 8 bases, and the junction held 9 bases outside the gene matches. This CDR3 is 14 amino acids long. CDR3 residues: CAWDGGTGNEKLFF. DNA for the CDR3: TGTGCCTGGGATGGCGGGACAGGGAACGAAAAACTGTTTTTT. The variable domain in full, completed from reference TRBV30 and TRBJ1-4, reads SQTIHQWPATLVQPVGSPLSLECTVEGTSNPNLYWYRQAAGRGLQLLFYSVGIGQISSEVPQNLSASRPQDRQFILSSKKLLLSDSGFYLCAWDGGTGNEKLFFGSGTQLSVL.

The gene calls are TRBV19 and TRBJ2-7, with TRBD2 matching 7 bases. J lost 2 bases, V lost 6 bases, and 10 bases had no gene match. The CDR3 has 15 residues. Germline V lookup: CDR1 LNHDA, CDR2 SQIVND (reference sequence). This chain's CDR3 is CASSRGVSAAYEQYF. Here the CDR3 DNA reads TGTGCCAGTAGCCGGGGGGTTAGTGCGGCCTACGAGCAGTACTTC.

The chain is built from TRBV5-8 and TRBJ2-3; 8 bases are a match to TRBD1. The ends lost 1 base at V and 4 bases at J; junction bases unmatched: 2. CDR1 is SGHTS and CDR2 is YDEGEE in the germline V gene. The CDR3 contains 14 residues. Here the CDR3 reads CASSLSGGADTQYF. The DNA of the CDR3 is TGTGCCAGCAGCTTGTCAGGGGGCGCAGATACGCAGTATTTT. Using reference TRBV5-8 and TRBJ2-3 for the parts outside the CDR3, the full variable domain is EAGVTQSPTHLIKTRGQQATLRCSPISGHTSVYWYQQALGLGLQFLLWYDEGEERNRGNFPPRFSGRQFPNYSSELNVNALELEDSALYLCASSLSGGADTQYFGPGTRLTVL.

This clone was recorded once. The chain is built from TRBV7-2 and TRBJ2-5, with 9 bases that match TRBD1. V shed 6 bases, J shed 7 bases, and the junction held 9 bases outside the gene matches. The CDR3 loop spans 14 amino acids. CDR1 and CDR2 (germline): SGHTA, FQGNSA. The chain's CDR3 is CASSTDRGLVTQYF. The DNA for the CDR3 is TGTGCCAGCAGTACGGACAGGGGTCTGGTGACCCAGTACTTC.

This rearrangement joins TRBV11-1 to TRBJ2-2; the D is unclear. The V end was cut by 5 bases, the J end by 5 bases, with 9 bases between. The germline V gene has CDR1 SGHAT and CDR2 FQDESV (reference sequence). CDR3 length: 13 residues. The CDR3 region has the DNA TGTGCCAGCAGCCCCACAGAGACCGGGGAGCTGTTTTTT. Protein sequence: CASSPTETGELFF.

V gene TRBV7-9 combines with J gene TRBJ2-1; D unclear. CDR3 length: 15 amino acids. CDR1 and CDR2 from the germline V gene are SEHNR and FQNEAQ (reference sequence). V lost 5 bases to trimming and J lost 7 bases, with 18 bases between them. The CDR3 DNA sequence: TGTGCCAGCAGCCCCCCTATTCGGGTCGGAAATGAGCAGTTCTTC. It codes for CASSPPIRVGNEQFF.

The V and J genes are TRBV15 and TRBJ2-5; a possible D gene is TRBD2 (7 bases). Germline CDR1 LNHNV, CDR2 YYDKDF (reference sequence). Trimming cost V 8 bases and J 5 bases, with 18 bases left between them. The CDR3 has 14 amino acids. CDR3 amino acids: CATRPRGGRETQYF. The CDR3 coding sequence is TGTGCCACCCGTCCGAGGGGGGGCCGGGAGACCCAGTACTTC.

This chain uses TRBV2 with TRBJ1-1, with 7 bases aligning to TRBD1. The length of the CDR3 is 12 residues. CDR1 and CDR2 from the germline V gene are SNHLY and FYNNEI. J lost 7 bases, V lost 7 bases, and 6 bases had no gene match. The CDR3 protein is CASNQGGVEAFF. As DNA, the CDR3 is TGTGCCAGCAACCAGGGGGGAGTTGAAGCTTTCTTT.

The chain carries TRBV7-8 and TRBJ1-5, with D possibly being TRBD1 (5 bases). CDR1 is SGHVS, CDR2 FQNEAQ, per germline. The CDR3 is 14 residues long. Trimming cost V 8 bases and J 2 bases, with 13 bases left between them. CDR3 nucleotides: TGTGCCAGCGGGGGGTTATTAGGCAATCAGCCCCAGCATTTT. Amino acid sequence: CASGGLLGNQPQHF.

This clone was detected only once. CDR3 nucleotide sequence: TGTGCCAGCGCCGGACAGCTTAATCAGCCCCAGCATTTT. Its protein is CASAGQLNQPQHF. This chain connects TRBV6-5 to TRBJ1-5, with D tentatively TRBD1 (6 bases). The CDR3 covers 13 residues. V lost 8 bases, J lost 4 bases, and 12 bases lay in between. Germline V gives CDR1 MNHEY, CDR2 SVGAGI.

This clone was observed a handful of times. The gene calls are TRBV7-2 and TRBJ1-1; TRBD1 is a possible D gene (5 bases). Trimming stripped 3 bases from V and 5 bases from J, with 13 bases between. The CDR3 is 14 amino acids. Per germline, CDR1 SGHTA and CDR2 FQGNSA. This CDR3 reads CASSLAGIVTEAFF. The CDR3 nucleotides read TGTGCCAGCAGCTTGGCAGGGATAGTTACTGAAGCTTTCTTT.

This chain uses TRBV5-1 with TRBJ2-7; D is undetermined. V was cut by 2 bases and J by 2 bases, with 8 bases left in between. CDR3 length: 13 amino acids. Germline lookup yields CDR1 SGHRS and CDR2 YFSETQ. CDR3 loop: CASSLRITYEQYF. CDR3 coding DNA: TGCGCCAGCAGCTTACGAATTACCTACGAGCAGTACTTC.

DNA for the CDR3: TGTGCCAGCAGCCCCGTCCAATGGGGTTCCTACAATGAGCAGTTCTTC. Its translation is CASSPVQWGSYNEQFF. The V gene is TRBV14, the J gene TRBJ2-1; unclear D gene. Trimming shortened V by 4 bases and J by 1 base, and 14 bases separated the two germline ends. CDR1 and CDR2 (germline): SGHDN, FVKESK. CDR3 size: 16 residues. Full variable domain (rest looked up from reference TRBV14 and TRBJ2-1): EAGVTQFPSHSVIEKGQTVTLRCDPISGHDNLYWYRRVMGKEIKFLLHFVKESKQDESGMPNNRFLAERTGGTYSTLKVQPAELEDSGVYFCASSPVQWGSYNEQFFGPGTRLTVL.

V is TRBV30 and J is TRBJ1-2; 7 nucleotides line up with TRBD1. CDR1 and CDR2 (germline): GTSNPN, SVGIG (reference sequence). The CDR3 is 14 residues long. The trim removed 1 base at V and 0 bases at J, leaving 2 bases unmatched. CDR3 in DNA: TGTGCCTGGAGTGGGGGACAGACTAACTATGGCTACACCTTC. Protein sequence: CAWSGGQTNYGYTF.

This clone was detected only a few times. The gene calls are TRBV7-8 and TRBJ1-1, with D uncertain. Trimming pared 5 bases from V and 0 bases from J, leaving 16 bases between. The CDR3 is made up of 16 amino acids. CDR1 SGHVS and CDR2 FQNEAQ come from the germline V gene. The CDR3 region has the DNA TGTGCCAGCAGCCCCACCGCACCTTCCTTGAACACTGAAGCTTTCTTT. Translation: CASSPTAPSLNTEAFF. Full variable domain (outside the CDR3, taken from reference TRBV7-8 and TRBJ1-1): GAGVSQSPRYKVAKRGQDVALRCDPISGHVSLFWYQQALGQGPEFLTYFQNEAQLDKSGLPSDRFFAERPEGSVSTLKIQRTQQEDSAVYLCASSPTAPSLNTEAFFGQGTRLTVV.

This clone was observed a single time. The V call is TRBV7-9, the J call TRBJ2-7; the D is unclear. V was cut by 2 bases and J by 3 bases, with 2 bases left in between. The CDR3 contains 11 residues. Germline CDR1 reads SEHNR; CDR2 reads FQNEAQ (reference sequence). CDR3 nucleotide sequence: TGTGCCAGCAGCTTAAACTACGAGCAGTACTTC. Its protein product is CASSLNYEQYF.

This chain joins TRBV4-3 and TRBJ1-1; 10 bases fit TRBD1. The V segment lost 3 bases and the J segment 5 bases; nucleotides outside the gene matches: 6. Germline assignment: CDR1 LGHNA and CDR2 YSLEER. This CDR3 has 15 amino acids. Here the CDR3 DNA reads TGCGCCAGCAGCCAGGACAGGGGGTGGATTACTGAAGCTTTCTTT. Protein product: CASSQDRGWITEAFF.